These T cell receptor beta chains were read from a single sample in a study of blood T cells in healthy people across ages. TCRdb redid the calling of the 5' RACE reads with MiXCR, one entry per CDR3 protein. The table has around 1,000,000 distinct CDR3 sequences, around 25% seen once; the top ten hold about 0.8%. These same data were also listed under a study on T cells of mothers and their children.

What was sequenced was blood. These receptors were collected from a girl aged 2 to 10 in good health. The CDR3 runs from the conserved cysteine through the conserved F or W. A D gene is named only where the DNA matches it firmly. Part of the rows lack a size; the others show once, few, many or a class for expanded clones.

d_gene	v_gene	j_gene	abundance	CDR3aa	CDR3nt
NA	TRBV29-1	TRBJ2-1	NA	CSVEEQSNEQFF	TGCAGCGTTGAGGAGCAGAGCAATGAGCAGTTCTTC
NA	TRBV6-5	TRBJ2-2	few	CASTLSTRSTGELFF	TGTGCCAGCACCTTGAGCACTAGGAGTACCGGGGAGCTGTTTTTT
NA	TRBV7-3	TRBJ2-1	NA	CASSFQRAAYNEQFF	TGTGCCAGCAGCTTCCAGCGGGCCGCTTACAATGAGCAGTTCTTC
TRBD1	TRBV7-2	TRBJ2-7	few	CASSSTGTSTYEQYF	TGTGCCAGCAGCTCGACAGGGACCTCTACCTACGAGCAGTACTTC
NA	TRBV7-2	TRBJ2-5	few	CASTTTEAETQYF	TGTGCCAGCACCACAACAGAGGCGGAGACCCAGTACTTC
NA	TRBV25-1	TRBJ2-1	NA	CASSEFGGREQFF	TGTGCCAGCAGTGAATTCGGGGGACGTGAGCAGTTCTTC
NA	TRBV28	TRBJ2-7	once	CASSGGRWVYEQYF	TGTGCCAGCAGCGGGGGACGTTGGGTCTACGAGCAGTACTTC
NA	TRBV9	TRBJ2-7	few	CASSVAGGRTYEQYF	TGTGCCAGCAGCGTAGCTGGTGGGAGGACCTACGAGCAGTACTTC
NA	TRBV4-3	TRBJ1-1	few	CASSQDYRAQAFF	TGCGCCAGCAGCCAAGATTACAGGGCCCAGGCTTTCTTT
TRBD2	TRBV20-1	TRBJ2-5	NA	CGASRSSGGAMGEQYF	TGCGGTGCTAGTAGGTCTAGCGGGGGGGCCATGGGTGAGCAGTACTTC
NA	TRBV20-1	TRBJ2-5	NA	CSARTGRIETQYF	TGCAGTGCTAGAACCGGGAGAATAGAGACCCAGTACTTC
NA	TRBV28	TRBJ2-5	few	CASSRLNLETQYF	TGTGCCAGCAGCCGCCTGAACCTGGAGACCCAGTACTTC
TRBD1	TRBV12-3/TRBV12-4	TRBJ2-5	few	CASNIGGTGGETQYF	TGTGCCAGCAACATAGGGGGCACCGGTGGAGAGACCCAGTACTTC
TRBD1	TRBV5-5	TRBJ1-6	NA	CASRQPGQGMALHF	TGTGCCAGCAGGCAGCCGGGACAGGGCATGGCCCTCCACTTT
TRBD1	TRBV11-2	TRBJ2-5	NA	CASSLVGQGGYQETQYF	TGTGCCAGCAGCTTAGTAGGACAGGGGGGGTACCAAGAGACCCAGTACTTC
NA	TRBV28	TRBJ1-5	NA	CASSLGVAGYQPQHF	TGTGCCAGCAGTTTAGGAGTTGCAGGGTATCAGCCCCAGCATTTT
NA	TRBV7-9	TRBJ1-1	NA	CASSPEGFTEAFF	TGTGCCAGCAGCCCCGAGGGATTCACTGAAGCTTTCTTT
TRBD2	TRBV28	TRBJ2-1	NA	CASRRLAGGSYNEQFF	TGTGCCAGCAGGCGCCTAGCGGGAGGCTCCTACAATGAGCAGTTCTTC
NA	TRBV3-1	TRBJ1-2	few	CASRLKADYTF	TGTGCCAGCCGTCTAAAGGCGGACTACACCTTC
TRBD1	TRBV9	TRBJ2-5	few	CASSVEGQGALETQYF	TGTGCCAGCAGCGTAGAGGGACAGGGGGCACTAGAGACCCAGTACTTC
NA	TRBV15	TRBJ2-7	few	CATSSTWSSYEQYF	TGTGCCACCAGCAGCACGTGGAGTTCCTACGAGCAGTACTTC
NA	TRBV20-1	TRBJ1-2	NA	CSAPLVWPEQGRGYGYTF	TGCAGTGCTCCTCTCGTTTGGCCCGAACAGGGACGCGGCTATGGCTACACCTTC
NA	TRBV7-9	TRBJ1-6	NA	CASSLGGRGSPLHF	TGTGCCAGCAGCTTAGGAGGGAGGGGTTCACCCCTCCACTTT
NA	TRBV5-6	TRBJ2-1	NA	CASEGLRYNEQFF	TGTGCCAGCGAGGGACTCCGGTACAATGAGCAGTTCTTC
TRBD2	TRBV24-1	TRBJ2-7	NA	CATSDRSTGTSEQYF	TGTGCCACCAGTGATCGGTCTACAGGGACTAGCGAGCAGTACTTC
NA	TRBV7-7	TRBJ2-5	NA	CASSPTVFGEAQYF	TGTGCTAGCAGCCCGACAGTATTTGGGGAGGCCCAGTACTTC
TRBD2	TRBV29-1	TRBJ2-3	NA	CSVKPSGSIGTDTQYF	TGCAGCGTTAAGCCTAGCGGGAGTATTGGGACAGATACGCAGTATTTT
TRBD1	TRBV20-1	TRBJ2-5	NA	CSARGDRENQETQYF	TGCAGTGCTAGAGGGGACAGGGAAAACCAAGAGACCCAGTACTTC
NA	TRBV5-1	TRBJ2-2	few	CASSLGSTITGELFF	TGCGCCAGCAGCTTGGGGAGTACCATCACCGGGGAGCTGTTTTTT
NA	TRBV3-1	TRBJ2-1	NA	CASSQEVANEQFF	TGTGCCAGCAGCCAAGAAGTCGCGAATGAGCAGTTCTTC
NA	TRBV29-1	TRBJ2-7	NA	CSAEVGTYEQYF	TGCAGCGCGGAGGTGGGCACATACGAGCAGTACTTC
NA	TRBV3-1	TRBJ1-2	NA	CASSQDSSLLSYGYTF	TGTGCCAGCAGCCAAGATTCGTCCCTGTTATCCTATGGCTACACCTTC